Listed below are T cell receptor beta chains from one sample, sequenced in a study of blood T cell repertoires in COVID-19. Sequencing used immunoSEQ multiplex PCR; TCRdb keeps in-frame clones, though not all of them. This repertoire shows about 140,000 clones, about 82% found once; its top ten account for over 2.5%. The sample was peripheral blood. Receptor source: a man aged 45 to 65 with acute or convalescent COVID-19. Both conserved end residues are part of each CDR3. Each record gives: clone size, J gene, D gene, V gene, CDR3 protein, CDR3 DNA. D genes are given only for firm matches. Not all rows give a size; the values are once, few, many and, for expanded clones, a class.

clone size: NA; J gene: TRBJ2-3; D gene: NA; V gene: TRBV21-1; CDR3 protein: CASSKWVRGFRCTDTQYF; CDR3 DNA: TGTGCCAGCAGCAAATGGGTCCGGGGGTTTAGGTGCACAGATACGCAGTATTTT
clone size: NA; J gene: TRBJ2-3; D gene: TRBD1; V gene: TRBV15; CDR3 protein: CATSRDGAGGRDTQYF; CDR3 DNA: TGTGCCACCAGCAGAGATGGGGCAGGGGGACGGGATACGCAGTATTTT
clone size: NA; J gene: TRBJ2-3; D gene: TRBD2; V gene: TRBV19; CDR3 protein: CASSISSGIATQYF; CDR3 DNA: TGTGCCAGTAGTATCTCAAGCGGGATTGCTACGCAGTATTTT
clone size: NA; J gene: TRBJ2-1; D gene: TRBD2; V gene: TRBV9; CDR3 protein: CASSTRTSGNLYEQFF; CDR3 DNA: TGTGCCAGCAGCACCCGGACTAGCGGGAATTTGTATGAGCAGTTCTTC
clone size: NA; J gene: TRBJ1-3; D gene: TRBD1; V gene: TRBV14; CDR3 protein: CASSQVPGGHSGNTIYF; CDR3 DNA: TGTGCCAGCAGCCAAGTTCCAGGGGGCCACTCTGGAAACACCATATATTTT
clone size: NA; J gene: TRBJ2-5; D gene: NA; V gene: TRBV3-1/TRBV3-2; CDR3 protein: CASSSWDNQETQYF; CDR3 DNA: TGTGCCAGCAGCTCATGGGACAACCAAGAGACCCAGTACTTC
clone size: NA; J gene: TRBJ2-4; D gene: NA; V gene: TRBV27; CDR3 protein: CASSLSIGTQNIQYF; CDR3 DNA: TGTGCCAGCAGTTTATCGATTGGGACTCAAAACATTCAGTACTTC
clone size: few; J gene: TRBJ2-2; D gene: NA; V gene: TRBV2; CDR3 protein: CASSVGGPETGELFF; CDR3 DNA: TGTGCCAGCAGCGTAGGAGGGCCTGAAACCGGGGAGCTGTTTTTT
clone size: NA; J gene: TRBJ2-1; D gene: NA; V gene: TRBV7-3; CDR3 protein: CASRPGAGAYNEQFF; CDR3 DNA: TGTGCCAGCCGACCCGGCGCAGGGGCCTACAATGAGCAGTTCTTC
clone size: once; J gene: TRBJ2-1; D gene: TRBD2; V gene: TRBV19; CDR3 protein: CASKGTGTSGYNEQFF; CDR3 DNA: TGTGCCAGTAAAGGCACGGGGACTAGCGGATACAATGAGCAGTTCTTC
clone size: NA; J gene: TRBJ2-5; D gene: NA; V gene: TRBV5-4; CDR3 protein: CASSFSGQETQYF; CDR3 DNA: TGTGCCAGCAGCTTCTCAGGACAAGAGACCCAGTACTTC
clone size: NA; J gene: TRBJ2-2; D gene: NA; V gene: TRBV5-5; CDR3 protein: CASSLGANTGELFF; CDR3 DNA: TGTGCCAGCAGCTTGGGGGCCAACACCGGGGAGCTGTTTTTT
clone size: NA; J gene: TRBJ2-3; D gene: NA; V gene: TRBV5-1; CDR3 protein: CASSLGQGQDTQYF; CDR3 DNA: TGCGCCAGCAGCTTAGGTCAGGGGCAAGATACGCAGTATTTT
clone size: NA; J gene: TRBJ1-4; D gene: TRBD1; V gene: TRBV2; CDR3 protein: CASSSVGQGAEKLFF; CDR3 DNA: TGTGCCAGCAGTTCGGTGGGACAGGGGGCTGAAAAACTGTTTTTT
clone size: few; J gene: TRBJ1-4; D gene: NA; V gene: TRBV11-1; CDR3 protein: CASGLGVLNEKLFF; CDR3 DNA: TGTGCCAGCGGACTTGGGGTTCTCAATGAAAAACTGTTTTTT
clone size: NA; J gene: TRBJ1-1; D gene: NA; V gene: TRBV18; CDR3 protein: CASSLDIANTEAFF; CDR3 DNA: TGTGCCAGCTCACTTGACATCGCAAACACTGAAGCTTTCTTT
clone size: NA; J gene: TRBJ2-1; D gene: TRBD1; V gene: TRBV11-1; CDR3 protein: CASSANRGLGNEQFF; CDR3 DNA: TGTGCCAGCAGCGCTAACAGGGGCCTGGGCAATGAGCAGTTCTTC
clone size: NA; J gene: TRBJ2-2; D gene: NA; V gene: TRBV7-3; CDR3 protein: CASSRGSGELFF; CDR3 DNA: TGTGCCAGCAGTAGGGGGTCCGGGGAGCTGTTTTTT
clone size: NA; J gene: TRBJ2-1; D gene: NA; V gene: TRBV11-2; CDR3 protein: CASSLRGAYNEQFF; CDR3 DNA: TGTGCCAGCAGCTTACGGGGGGCTTACAATGAGCAGTTCTTC
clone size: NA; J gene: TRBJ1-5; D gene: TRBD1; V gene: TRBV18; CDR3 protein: CASSPPNVGTVNQPQHF; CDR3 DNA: TGTGCCAGCTCACCACCAAATGTCGGGACAGTCAATCAGCCCCAGCATTTT
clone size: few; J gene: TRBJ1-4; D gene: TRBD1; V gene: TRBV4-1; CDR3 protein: CASSRTAGTGEKLFF; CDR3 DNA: TGCGCCAGCAGCCGGACCGCCGGGACAGGGGAAAAACTGTTTTTT
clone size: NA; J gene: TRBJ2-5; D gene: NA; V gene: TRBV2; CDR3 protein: CASRFTWDTNQETQYF; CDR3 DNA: TGTGCCAGCAGATTTACCTGGGACACTAACCAAGAGACCCAGTACTTC
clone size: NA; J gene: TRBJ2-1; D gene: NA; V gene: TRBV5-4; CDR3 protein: CASSLPQEYEQFF; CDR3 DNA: TGTGCCAGCAGCTTACCACAGGAGTATGAGCAGTTCTTC
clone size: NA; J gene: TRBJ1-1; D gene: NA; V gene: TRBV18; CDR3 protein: CASSPAALSGTEAFF; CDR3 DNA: TGTGCCAGCTCACCAGCGGCCCTGTCGGGAACTGAAGCTTTCTTT
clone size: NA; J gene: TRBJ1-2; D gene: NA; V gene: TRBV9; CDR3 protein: CASSVGAVDYGYTF; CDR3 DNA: TGTGCCAGCAGCGTAGGTGCAGTGGACTATGGCTACACCTTC
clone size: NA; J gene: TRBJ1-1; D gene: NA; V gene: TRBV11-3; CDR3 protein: CASSLRRQMNTEAFF; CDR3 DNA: TGTGCCAGCAGCTTAAGGAGACAGATGAACACTGAAGCTTTCTTT
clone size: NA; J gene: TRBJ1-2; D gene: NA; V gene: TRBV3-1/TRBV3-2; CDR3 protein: CASSPFRVAEGYTF; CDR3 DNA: TGTGCCAGCAGCCCCTTCAGGGTGGCCGAGGGCTACACCTTC
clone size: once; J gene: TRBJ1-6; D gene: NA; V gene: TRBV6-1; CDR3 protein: CASSVQLEGKNSPLHF; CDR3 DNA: TGTGCCAGCAGTGTTCAGCTGGAGGGAAAGAATTCACCCCTCCACTTT
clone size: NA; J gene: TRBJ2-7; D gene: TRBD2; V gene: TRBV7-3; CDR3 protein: CASSYGGGPAYEQYF; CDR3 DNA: TGTGCCAGCTCCTATGGGGGAGGGCCGGCCTACGAGCAGTACTTC
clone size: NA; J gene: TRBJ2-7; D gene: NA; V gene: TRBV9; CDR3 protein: CASSVGYGYEQYF; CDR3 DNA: TGTGCCAGCAGCGTAGGATACGGCTACGAGCAGTACTTC
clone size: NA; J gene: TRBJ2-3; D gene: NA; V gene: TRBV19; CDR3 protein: CASSIGSGTSTDTQYF; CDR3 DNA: TGTGCCAGTAGTATTGGAAGCGGAACTAGCACAGATACGCAGTATTTT
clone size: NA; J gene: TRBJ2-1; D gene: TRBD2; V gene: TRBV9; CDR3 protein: CASSASLALNEQFF; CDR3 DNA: TGTGCCAGCAGCGCCTCACTAGCGCTCAATGAGCAGTTCTTC
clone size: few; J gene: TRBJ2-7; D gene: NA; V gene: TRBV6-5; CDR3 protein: CASSYSRLLEQYF; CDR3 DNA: TGTGCCAGCAGTTACTCCCGACTCCTCGAGCAGTACTTC
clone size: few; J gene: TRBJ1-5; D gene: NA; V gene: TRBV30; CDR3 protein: CAWSQASNQPQHF; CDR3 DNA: TGTGCCTGGAGTCAAGCCAGCAATCAGCCCCAGCATTTT
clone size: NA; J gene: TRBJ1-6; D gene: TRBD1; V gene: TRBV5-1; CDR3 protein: CASSLGAGGNDSPLHF; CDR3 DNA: TGCGCCAGCAGCTTGGGGGCAGGGGGTAATGATTCACCCCTCCACTTT
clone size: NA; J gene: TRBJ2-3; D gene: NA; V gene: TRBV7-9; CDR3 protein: CASSSQGSLATDTQYF; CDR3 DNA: TGTGCCAGCAGCTCACAGGGGTCGCTAGCGACAGATACGCAGTATTTT
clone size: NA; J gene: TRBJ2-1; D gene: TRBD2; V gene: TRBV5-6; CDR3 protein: CASSPGLALNEQFF; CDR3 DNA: TGTGCCAGCAGCCCTGGACTAGCTCTAAATGAGCAGTTCTTC
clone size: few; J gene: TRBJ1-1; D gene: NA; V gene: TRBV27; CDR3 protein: CASSWDNRNTEAFF; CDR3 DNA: TGTGCCAGCAGTTGGGACAATAGGAACACTGAAGCTTTCTTT
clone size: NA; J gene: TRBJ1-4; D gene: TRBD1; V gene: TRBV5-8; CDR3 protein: CASSKGQTATNEKLFF; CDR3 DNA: TGTGCCAGCAGCAAGGGACAGACAGCAACTAATGAAAAACTGTTTTTT
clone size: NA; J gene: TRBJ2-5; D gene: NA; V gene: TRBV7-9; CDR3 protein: CAGRGAQETQYF; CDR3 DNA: TGTGCCGGTCGCGGGGCTCAAGAGACCCAGTACTTC
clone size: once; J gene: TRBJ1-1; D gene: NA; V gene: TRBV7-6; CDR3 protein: CASSLLGGGTEAFF; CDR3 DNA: TGTGCCAGCAGCTTGCTGGGGGGTGGCACTGAAGCTTTCTTT
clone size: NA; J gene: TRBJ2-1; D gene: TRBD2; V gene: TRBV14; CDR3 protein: CASSRLTSGLYNEQFF; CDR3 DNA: TGTGCCAGCAGCCGGTTGACTAGCGGCCTCTACAATGAGCAGTTCTTC
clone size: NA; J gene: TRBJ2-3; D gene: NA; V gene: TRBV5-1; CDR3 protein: CASSLDSQVDTQYF; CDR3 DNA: TGCGCCAGCAGCTTGGATAGCCAAGTGGATACGCAGTATTTT
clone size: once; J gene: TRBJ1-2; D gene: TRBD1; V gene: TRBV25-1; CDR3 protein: CASSELGDRGPGYTF; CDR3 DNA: TGTGCCAGCAGTGAATTGGGGGACAGGGGTCCTGGCTACACCTTC
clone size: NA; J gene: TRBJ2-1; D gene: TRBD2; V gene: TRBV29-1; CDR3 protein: CSVEKGLAGVNEQFF; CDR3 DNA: TGCAGCGTTGAAAAGGGACTAGCGGGAGTCAATGAGCAGTTCTTC
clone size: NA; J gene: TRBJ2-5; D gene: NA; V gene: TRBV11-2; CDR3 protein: CASSLSGGQETQYF; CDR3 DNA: TGTGCCAGCAGCTTATCTGGGGGGCAAGAGACCCAGTACTTC
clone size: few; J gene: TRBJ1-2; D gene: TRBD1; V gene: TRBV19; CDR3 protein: CASSGQGRGGYTF; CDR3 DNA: TGTGCCAGTAGTGGACAGGGACGAGGTGGCTACACCTTC
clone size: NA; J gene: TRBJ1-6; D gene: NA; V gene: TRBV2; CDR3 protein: CASSEEAGSVSPLHF; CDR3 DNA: TGTGCCAGCAGTGAAGAGGCAGGGTCCGTGTCACCCCTCCACTTT
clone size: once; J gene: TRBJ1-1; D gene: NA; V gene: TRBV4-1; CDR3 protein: CASSQLTGTEAFF; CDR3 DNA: TGCGCCAGCAGCCAGCTTACGGGAACTGAAGCTTTCTTT